This entry lists 26 T cell receptor beta chains sequenced from one sample in a study of spatial heterogeneity in lung cancer. Overall study findings and caveats: The study found that expanded intratumoral alpha and beta TCR counts tracked tumor mutation counts.

These receptors have no identified antigens. The time point is: sample taken at primary tumor resection. One entry per CDR3 protein results from TCRdb running MiXCR on the 5' RACE reads. Counted here are 9,000 to 9,500 distinct CDR3 sequences, approximately 8.2% occurring once; the ten biggest clones make up under 25%. Material: lung tumor tissue, obtained at surgery. Receptors originate from a male donor with early-stage non-small cell lung cancer.

Many counts were recorded for this clonotype. This chain links TRBV29-1 with TRBJ2-6; unclear D gene. V was clipped by 4 bases and J by 0 bases, with 10 bases between them. Germline loops: CDR1 SQVTM, CDR2 ANQGSEA. The CDR3 is made up of 15 amino acids. CDR3 protein: CSVGGSDSGANVLTF. The CDR3 DNA sequence: TGCAGCGTTGGAGGCAGTGACTCTGGGGCCAACGTCCTGACTTTC.

This clonotype was seen repeatedly, ten times or more. The chain has TRBV5-1 and TRBJ2-2; no clear D gene. Trimming stripped 2 bases from V and 6 bases from J, with 5 bases between. The CDR3 is made up of 12 amino acids. Germline V gene lookup returns CDR1 SGHRS and CDR2 YFSETQ. This CDR3 reads CASSFVPGELFF. CDR3 sequence (DNA): TGCGCCAGCAGCTTCGTCCCCGGGGAGCTGTTTTTT.

The chain links TRBV27 to TRBJ1-6; D unclear. Trimming took 3 bases from V and 9 from J, leaving 12 bases between them. Germline loops: CDR1 MNHEY, CDR2 SMNVEV (reference sequence). The CDR3 length is 14 residues. This CDR3 reads CASSLDRVTSPLHF. The CDR3, as DNA: TGTGCCAGCAGTTTGGATAGGGTTACTTCACCCCTCCACTTT.

This clonotype has a count of ten or more. The CDR3 loop is CSVTRLLNEKLFF. CDR3 bases: TGCAGCGTTACTCGACTCCTCAATGAAAAACTGTTTTTT. The rearrangement uses TRBV29-1 and TRBJ1-4; D gene uncertain. The CDR3 length is 13 residues. From germline, CDR1 is SQVTM and CDR2 ANQGSEA. Trimming stripped 5 bases from V and 5 bases from J, with 12 bases between. Full variable domain (missing parts from reference TRBV29-1 and TRBJ1-4): SAVISQKPSRDICQRGTSLTIQCQVDSQVTMMFWYRQQPGQSLTLIATANQGSEATYESGFVIDKFPISRPNLTFSTLTVSNMSPEDSSIYLCSVTRLLNEKLFFGSGTQLSVL.

The rearrangement joins TRBV4-3 to TRBJ1-3, with 8 bases lining up with TRBD1. V shed 0 bases, J shed 5 bases, and the junction held 6 bases outside the gene matches. Germline lookup yields CDR1 LGHNA and CDR2 YSLEER. The CDR3 covers 16 residues. CDR3 region: CASSQEPWTGRNTIYF. The CDR3 DNA reads TGCGCCAGCAGCCAAGAACCTTGGACAGGGCGAAACACCATATATTTT.

At least ten counts were recorded for this clonotype. V and J are TRBV6-1 and TRBJ2-2; the match to TRBD1 covers 7 bases. Trimming at V came to 4 bases and at J to 6 bases, leaving 5 bases not matched to a gene. The germline V gene encodes CDR1 MNHNS and CDR2 SASEGT. This CDR3 is built from 14 residues. CDR3 in DNA: TGTGCCAGCAGTGCGACAGGGATGGCCGGGGAGCTGTTTTTT. Protein sequence: CASSATGMAGELFF.

This clonotype was seen many times. The V gene is TRBV6-5, the J gene TRBJ1-2; 8 bases are shared with TRBD1. The CDR3 covers 16 residues. The germline V gene has CDR1 MNHEY and CDR2 SVGAGI. Trimming took 0 bases from V and 7 from J; bases not matched to a gene: 10. The DNA of the CDR3 is TGTGCCAGCAGTTACTCGATGGGTCAGGGGGCGCTTGGCTACACCTTC. Protein product: CASSYSMGQGALGYTF.

This clonotype has at least ten counts. The gene calls are TRBV5-1 and TRBJ1-2; TRBD1 matches 9 bases. This CDR3 spans 15 amino acids. Germline-derived CDR1 and CDR2 are SGHRS and YFSETQ. V dropped 0 bases and J dropped 4; count of bases not matched to a gene: 4. Here the CDR3 reads CASSLEPGQGYGYTF. The CDR3 DNA is TGCGCCAGCAGCTTGGAACCGGGACAGGGCTATGGCTACACCTTC.

This clonotype has ten or more counts. The chain combines TRBV20-1 with TRBJ2-7; no definite D call. The germline V and J ends were trimmed by 1 base and 6 bases, with 7 bases remaining between them. CDR3 length: 11 residues. Germline CDR1 is DFQATT and CDR2 is SNEGSKA (reference sequence). The CDR3 nucleotides read TGCAGTGCTAGAGTGGGCCGCGAGCAGTACTTC. Encoded protein: CSARVGREQYF.

About this clonotype itself: Just one base apart from a much larger clone, this may be a read error. This chain connects TRBV28 to TRBJ2-7; D is possibly TRBD1 or TRBD2 (5 bases each). CDR1 and CDR2 (germline): MDHEN, SYDVKM. Trimming took 11 bases from V and 3 from J, leaving 17 bases between them. The CDR3 is 13 amino acids. This CDR3 reads CAGSTGTLYEQYF. CDR3 DNA: TGTGCCGGATCTACCGGGACCCTCTACGAGCAGTACTTC.

Ten or more counts support this clonotype. V gene TRBV11-1 combines with J gene TRBJ1-6, with D unclear. The CDR3 sequence is 12 residues long. In germline, CDR1 is SGHAT, CDR2 FQDESV (reference sequence). V dropped 3 bases and J dropped 12 bases, with 9 bases sitting between them. CDR3 nucleotides: TGTGCCAGCAGCTTCGACCGCGGACCCCTCCACTTT. It yields the protein CASSFDRGPLHF.

This clonotype occurred many times. The V call is TRBV7-9, the J call TRBJ2-5; 9 bases are shared with TRBD2. There are 15 residues in the CDR3. After removal of 6 bases from V and 2 bases from J, the junction contained 7 bases not matched to a gene. From germline, CDR1 is SEHNR and CDR2 FQNEAQ (reference sequence). The CDR3 DNA reads TGTGCCAGCAGGCGAGGACTAGCGACTCAAGAGACCCAGTACTTC. Protein sequence: CASRRGLATQETQYF.

Ten or more counts support this clonotype. The J gene is TRBJ1-1, the V gene TRBV7-9; 10 bases agree with TRBD1. Trimming at V came to 1 base and at J to 1 base, leaving 3 bases not matched to a gene. Germline V gene sequence: CDR1 SEHNR, CDR2 FQNEAQ (reference sequence). The CDR3 runs to 16 residues. CDR3 DNA: TGTGCCAGCAGCTTAGGGGACAGGGGTTGGAACACTGAAGCTTTCTTT. Translation: CASSLGDRGWNTEAFF.

This clonotype was found many times. The V gene is TRBV2, the J gene TRBJ1-1; D possibly corresponds to TRBD1 (5 bases). The CDR3 has 14 amino acids. In germline, CDR1 is SNHLY, CDR2 FYNNEI. V shed 5 bases and J shed 1 base, with 11 bases lying between them. CDR3 residues: CASSFTGGNTEAFF. In DNA, the CDR3 is TGTGCCAGCAGTTTTACCGGGGGGAACACTGAAGCTTTCTTT.

This clonotype was recorded many times. The gene calls are TRBV28 and TRBJ2-5; a possible D gene is TRBD2 (6 bases). V lost 1 base and J lost 5, with 14 bases in between. This CDR3 comprises 15 residues. Per the germline V gene, CDR1 is MDHEN and CDR2 is SYDVKM. The CDR3 DNA reads TGTGCCAGCAGTTTATCCCGACGGGAGCATGAGACCCAGTACTTC. Protein sequence: CASSLSRREHETQYF.

This chain joins TRBV11-2 and TRBJ2-5; weak D call: TRBD2 (6 bases). Germline loops: CDR1 SGHAT, CDR2 FQNNGV. With 1 base removed from V and 5 bases from J, the gap between germline ends came to 11 bases. The CDR3 has 14 amino acids. The CDR3 region has the DNA TGTGCCAGCAGCTTAGGGCCAGCGGGTGAGACCCAGTACTTC. Translation gives CASSLGPAGETQYF.

This clonotype showed up many times. The chain has TRBV20-1 and TRBJ2-7; possibly TRBD1 or TRBD2 for D (5 bases each). This CDR3 comprises 14 residues. Trimming removed 6 bases at V and 3 bases at J, with 18 bases between. From germline, CDR1 is DFQATT and CDR2 SNEGSKA (reference sequence). This CDR3 reads CSAGEGPGRYEQYF. DNA for the CDR3: TGCAGTGCGGGTGAGGGGCCGGGGCGCTACGAGCAGTACTTC.

In its sample, this clonotype was seen a few times. This sequence joins TRBV11-2 and TRBJ2-1, with 7 bases identical to TRBD2. The CDR3 is 13 residues long. The V and J ends lost 7 bases and 6 bases, in that order; junction bases with no gene match: 6. Per the germline V gene, CDR1 is SGHAT and CDR2 is FQNNGV. CDR3 loop: CASKDPGGNEQFF. CDR3 sequence (DNA): TGTGCCAGCAAGGATCCGGGGGGCAATGAGCAGTTCTTC.

This clonotype has only a few counts. The chain uses TRBV20-1 and TRBJ2-3; TRBD2 aligns across 13 bases. This CDR3 contains 17 residues. Germline CDR1 is DFQATT and CDR2 is SNEGSKA (reference sequence). V lost 6 bases and J lost 2; bases outside the gene matches: 11. The DNA of the CDR3 is TGCAGTGCAAAAAGAGGACTAGCGGGGGTAACCACAGATACGCAGTATTTT. Amino acid sequence: CSAKRGLAGVTTDTQYF.

This clonotype has ten or more counts. J is TRBJ2-7 and V is TRBV4-2, with 14 bases aligning to TRBD2. The V and J ends lost 4 bases and 5 bases, in that order; junction bases with no gene match: 7. The CDR3 runs to 16 residues. Looked up from germline, CDR1 is LGHNA and CDR2 is YNFKEQ. The DNA for the CDR3 is TGTGCCAGCAGCCCGTTGACTAGCGGGAGGGCCAACGAGCAGTACTTC. This encodes CASSPLTSGRANEQYF.

This clonotype was counted at least ten times. The V and J genes are TRBV28 and TRBJ2-5; TRBD2 matches at 7 bases. The CDR3 totals 14 residues. Germline V gene sequence: CDR1 MDHEN, CDR2 SYDVKM. The J segment lost 1 base and the V segment lost 3 bases, leaving 2 bases of the junction unmatched. The CDR3 sequence: CASSLTSSQETQYF. In DNA form, the CDR3 reads TGTGCCAGCAGTTTGACTAGCTCCCAAGAGACCCAGTACTTC.

This clonotype was found many times. The chain links TRBV6-1 to TRBJ2-4; D is unclear. V was pared by 8 bases and J by 2 bases, with 13 bases between. CDR3 length equals 14 residues. Germline assignment: CDR1 MNHNS and CDR2 SASEGT. Here the CDR3 reads CASVPQGSKNIQYF. The CDR3 region has the DNA TGTGCCAGCGTGCCGCAAGGGTCCAAAAACATTCAGTACTTC.

The table lists this clonotype with a count of one. This chain links TRBV3-1 with TRBJ2-7, with 7 bases identical to TRBD1. This CDR3 region has 14 residues. The V gene's germline CDR1 is LGHDT and CDR2 YNNKEL (reference sequence). V lost 6 bases, J lost 7 bases, and 12 bases stayed unmatched. CDR3 sequence reads: CASRLNWDSTEQYF. Here the CDR3 DNA reads TGTGCCAGCAGGCTAAACTGGGACAGCACGGAGCAGTACTTC.

Within the sample, this clonotype is medium-sized. This chain uses TRBV2 with TRBJ1-3, with a possible D match to TRBD1 (5 bases). CDR1 SNHLY and CDR2 FYNNEI come from the germline V gene. V was trimmed by 11 bases and J by 1 base, leaving 21 bases between them. This CDR3 region has 16 residues. CDR3 loop: CAFTPIYRNSGNTIYF. For the CDR3, the DNA is TGTGCCTTCACCCCGATATACAGGAATTCTGGAAACACCATATATTTT.

The chain carries TRBV9 and TRBJ2-7; 14 nucleotides agree with TRBD2. This CDR3 is built from 16 residues. Germline V gene sequence: CDR1 SGDLS, CDR2 YYNGEE. Trimming cost V 3 bases and J 4 bases; bases outside gene matches: 6. The CDR3 coding sequence is TGTGCCAGCAGCGGAGGACTAGCGGGAGGCCGGTACGAGCAGTACTTC. Translated, it gives CASSGGLAGGRYEQYF.

This clonotype is classed as medium-sized (0.01 to 0.1%). The genes are TRBV2 and TRBJ1-2; 7 nucleotides match TRBD1. The germline gives CDR1 SNHLY, CDR2 FYNNEI. The V segment lost 5 bases and the J segment 4 bases; nucleotides outside the gene matches: 13. The length of the CDR3 is 16 residues. CDR3 in DNA: TGTGCCAGCAGTACAAGCGGGACAGCTATTTCCTATGGCTACACCTTC. Residues: CASSTSGTAISYGYTF.